What follows are 13 T cell receptor beta chains derived from one specimen sequenced in a study of T-cell memory formation after mild COVID-19. In TCRdb, the 5' RACE reads were re-called with MiXCR into one record per CDR3 protein. The sample shows 400,000 or so distinct CDR3 sequences, about 20% of them seen only once. What was sequenced was PBMCs or a T cell subset sorted from them (not recorded which). The receptors here all came from an adult woman who had mild COVID-19 (a few samples of this study predate the infection). Cell type and time point are not known.

The chain links TRBV5-5 to TRBJ2-7, with a possible D match to TRBD1 (6 bases). In germline, CDR1 is SGHKS, CDR2 YYEKEE (reference sequence). This CDR3 is built from 14 residues. V was clipped by 5 bases and J by 4 bases, with 16 bases between them. The CDR3 sequence: CASRLPGQQYEQYF. The CDR3 nucleotides read TGTGCCAGCAGGCTACCGGGACAACAATACGAGCAGTACTTC.

This clonotype was detected only a few times. The chain has TRBV6-2 or TRBV6-3 and TRBJ1-6, with D hard to call. Germline V gene data show CDR1 as MNHEY and CDR2 as SVGEGT. The CDR3 length is 14 residues. Trimming shortened V by 2 bases and J by 7 bases, and 9 bases separated the two germline ends. CDR3 sequence: CASSYNPSNSPLHF. In nucleotides, the CDR3 is TGTGCCAGCAGTTACAACCCGTCAAATTCACCCCTCCACTTT.

This clonotype has only a few counts. The chain combines TRBV20-1 with TRBJ2-7; D is ambiguous. The CDR3 is 15 residues long. Germline assignment: CDR1 DFQATT and CDR2 SNEGSKA (reference sequence). V lost 0 bases to trimming and J lost 3 bases, with 15 bases between them. The CDR3 region is CSAREPFGSYYEQYF. CDR3 bases: TGCAGTGCTAGAGAGCCCTTTGGGTCATACTACGAGCAGTACTTC.

This rearrangement joins TRBV9 to TRBJ1-2; D unclear. Per the germline V gene, CDR1 is SGDLS and CDR2 is YYNGEE. V lost 0 bases to trimming and J lost 5 bases, with 14 bases between them. This CDR3 has 15 amino acids. CDR3 sequence reads: CASSVAPQSGYGYTF. DNA of the CDR3: TGTGCCAGCAGCGTAGCCCCCCAATCAGGATATGGCTACACCTTC.

The chain has TRBV10-3 and TRBJ2-1; D is possibly TRBD2 (7 bases). The length of the CDR3 is 17 residues. V was clipped by 3 bases and J by 5 bases, with 20 bases between them. The germline V gene has CDR1 ENHRY and CDR2 SYGVKD. The CDR3 nucleotides read TGTGCCATCAGTGACCAAGAACAGGGTCGGGGGGACAATGAGCAGTTCTTC. Its translation is CAISDQEQGRGDNEQFF.

The rearrangement uses TRBV6-6 and TRBJ2-7, with D possibly called TRBD1 or TRBD2 (5 bases each). This CDR3 comprises 15 residues. Germline values: CDR1 MNHNY, CDR2 SVGAGI (reference sequence). V lost 7 bases and J 1 base, leaving 17 bases between the germline ends. Here the CDR3 reads CASTPREGSSYEQYF. The DNA of the CDR3 is TGTGCCAGCACCCCACGAGAGGGGAGTTCCTACGAGCAGTACTTC.

About this clonotype itself: The junction differs from germline at one of its ends, possibly a read error. This chain connects TRBV27 to TRBJ2-2, with no clear D. This CDR3 region has 15 residues. The V gene's germline CDR1 is MNHEY and CDR2 SMNVEV (reference sequence). CDR3 region: CASSLWVANTGELFF. The DNA of the CDR3 is TGTGCCAGTAGTTTGTGGGTGGCCAACACCGGGGAGCTGTTTTTT.

The CDR3 DNA reads as TGCAGCGACAGGGGGCAAGAGACCCAGTACTTC. Translating it yields CSDRGQETQYF. The chain links TRBV20-1 to TRBJ2-5; 9 bases are shared with TRBD1. Looked up from germline, CDR1 is DFQATT and CDR2 is SNEGSKA (reference sequence). There are 11 residues in the CDR3.

This rearrangement joins TRBV5-1 to TRBJ2-7; TRBD1 aligns across 8 bases. This CDR3 has 15 residues. Germline CDR1 reads SGHRS; CDR2 reads YFSETQ. The J segment lost 3 bases and the V segment lost 4 bases, leaving 9 bases of the junction unmatched. The CDR3 reads CASSRTGSYLYEQYF. The DNA for the CDR3 is TGCGCCAGCAGCCGGACAGGGTCCTACCTCTACGAGCAGTACTTC.

This clonotype was seen more than once but under ten times. This chain joins TRBV11-2 and TRBJ2-3; D remains ambiguous. This CDR3 has 15 amino acids. Trimming stripped 4 bases from V and 6 bases from J, with 17 bases between. Per the germline V gene, CDR1 is SGHAT and CDR2 is FQNNGV. The CDR3 sequence is CASSSRPIRSDTQYF. Written as DNA, the CDR3 is TGTGCCAGCAGCTCAAGACCGATTAGGAGCGATACGCAGTATTTT.

A few counts support this clonotype. The genes are TRBV6-2 or TRBV6-3 and TRBJ2-3, with unresolved D. Trimming cost V 8 bases and J 6 bases, with 9 bases left between them. Germline values: CDR1 MNHEY, CDR2 SVGEGT. CDR3 length: 11 amino acids. The CDR3 region has the DNA TGTGCCAGCGCGTTGTCTGATACGCAGTATTTT. This gives the protein CASALSDTQYF.

This chain connects TRBV20-1 to TRBJ2-3, with D hard to call. The CDR3 totals 15 residues. Deletions cut 0 bases from V and 2 bases from J, with 12 bases between. CDR1 is DFQATT and CDR2 is SNEGSKA in the germline V gene (reference sequence). The CDR3 nucleotides read TGCAGTGCTAGAGATGAAGCTGTTTCCACAGATACGCAGTATTTT. Translation: CSARDEAVSTDTQYF.

Only a few counts were recorded for this clonotype. V and J are TRBV4-3 and TRBJ1-6; 8 bases agree with TRBD1. The CDR3 runs to 16 residues. The V and J ends lost 1 base and 13 bases, in that order; junction bases with no gene match: 12. The V gene's germline CDR1 is LGHNA and CDR2 YSLEER. The CDR3 DNA reads TGCGCCAGCAGCCAAGGCCTGGACAGGGTGGGAATTCCCCTCCACTTT. Protein product: CASSQGLDRVGIPLHF.